This T cell receptor beta chain was sequenced in a study of T cells in Graves' hyperthyroidism and ophthalmopathy. Study results and limitations: Also found in blood were most expanded thyroid clonotypes above 0.001.

Disease duration was under 3 months in the ophthalmopathy patients, who also had a Clinical Activity Score of at least 3 and a NOSPECS grade of at least 4. The TCR beta CDR3 regions underwent amplification using RNA transcripts as the source. A first-round RT-PCR of the TCR CDR3 used the HTBI primer set. TCRdb passed the multiplex PCR reads through MiXCR, listing each CDR3 protein once. The sample records 300,000 to 400,000 distinct CDR3 sequences, about 18% being singletons. V was clipped by 3 bases and J by 6 bases, with 14 bases between them. The CDR3 totals 14 residues. Germline CDR1 reads MNHNS; CDR2 reads SASEGT. This clonotype was detected only a few times. Its target is unknown.

This receptor was obtained from a man in his late teens or twenties with Graves' ophthalmopathy. The chain uses TRBV6-1 and TRBJ1-1; tentative D call: TRBD1 (6 bases). The sample was blood. The CDR3 sequence is CASSDPGAGAEAFF. DNA of the CDR3: TGTGCCAGCAGTGATCCGGGGGCTGGAGCTGAAGCTTTCTTT.